This is a list of T cell receptor beta chains from one sample in a study of blood T cell repertoires in COVID-19. Assay: immunoSEQ multiplex PCR; the TCRdb copy retains only in-frame clones and omits some. The sample contains approximately 330,000 clones, about 90% of which appear only once. Sequenced sample: PBMCs or T cells enriched from blood (not recorded which). Receptors were obtained from a woman between 25 and 40 years old who had recovered from COVID-19. CDR3s include the opening cysteine and the closing phenylalanine or tryptophan. The D gene is left open where the match is weak. Part of the rows lack a size; the others show once, few, many or a class for expanded clones.

J gene,D gene,clone size,V gene,CDR3 DNA,CDR3 protein
TRBJ1-1,NA,NA,TRBV15,TGTGCCACCAGCAGAGCCCCGGGGTTCCTAGCCCTGGGCACTGAAGCTTTCTTT,CATSRAPGFLALGTEAFF
TRBJ1-1,NA,NA,TRBV28,TGTGCCAGCAGTGCCGTCCGGGAAGCTTTCTTT,CASSAVREAFF
TRBJ1-2,TRBD1,once,TRBV28,TGTGCCAGCAGTTTTCGACCGGGACAGGGGAACTATGGCTACACCTTC,CASSFRPGQGNYGYTF
TRBJ2-2,NA,NA,TRBV27,TGTGCCAGCAGATCAGGGTCCTGGGCAACCGGGGAGCTGTTTTTT,CASRSGSWATGELFF
TRBJ2-2,NA,NA,TRBV19,TGTGCCAGTATTGATGAGGGTCGGGACACCGGGGAGCTGTTTTTT,CASIDEGRDTGELFF
TRBJ1-4,TRBD1,NA,TRBV6-5,TGTGCCAGCAGTAGAGAGGACAGGGTTGAAAAACTGTTTTTT,CASSREDRVEKLFF
TRBJ1-6,NA,NA,TRBV7-9,TGTGCCAGCGGGAGGGATACGTTCTATAATTCACCCCTCCACTTT,CASGRDTFYNSPLHF
TRBJ2-2,NA,NA,TRBV4-1,TGCGCCAGCAGCCAAGGGGGCGGGAAGTTAACCGGGGAGCTGTTTTTT,CASSQGGGKLTGELFF
TRBJ2-3,TRBD2,NA,TRBV4-3,TGCGCCAGCAGCCCCGGACTAGCGCTAGATACGCAGTATTTT,CASSPGLALDTQYF
TRBJ1-4,TRBD1,NA,TRBV7-9,TGTGCCAGCAGCTCCGGGACAGGCTCCGAAAAACTGTTTTTT,CASSSGTGSEKLFF
TRBJ2-7,TRBD1,NA,TRBV27,TGTGCCAGCAGTTTAGGGTCTTGGCAGGGGGAATACGAGCAGTACTTC,CASSLGSWQGEYEQYF
TRBJ2-7,TRBD1,NA,TRBV29-1,TGCAGCGTTGTGGGGGACAGGGGCGAGCAGTACTTC,CSVVGDRGEQYF
TRBJ2-7,TRBD1,NA,TRBV27,TGTGCCAGCAGGGCGGGACAGGGTGGCTACGAGCAGTACTTC,CASRAGQGGYEQYF
TRBJ1-4,NA,NA,TRBV19,TGTGCCTGCCAGGGAACTAATGAAAAACTGTTTTTT,CACQGTNEKLFF